The 5 T cell receptor beta chains below all came from one sample that was sequenced in a study of cytomegalovirus exposure and HLA in healthy donors (dated by TCRdb to about 2017). The receptor library was made with the immunoSEQ multiplex PCR assay. For the multiplex PCR, a mixture combining 60 forward primers for TCR Vbeta segments and 13 reverse primers for TCR Jbeta segments was used. Here the immuneACCESS table is served through TCRdb, limited to in-frame sequences with V and J called. Missing clones are a known gap in these copies; in checked studies unresolved V genes cover under half, and the rest lacks a known reason. Counted in this sample were about 160,000 clones; about 80% of them appeared once. 9% to 10% of the sample is in the top ten clones. What was sequenced was PBMCs. The receptors were gathered from a man aged 18 to 29 in good health and CMV-seropositive.

The gene calls are TRBV9 and TRBJ2-2; possibly TRBD2 for D (6 bases). The CDR3 loop spans 15 amino acids. Deletions cut 0 bases from V and 4 bases from J, with 10 bases between. Germline V gene lookup returns CDR1 SGDLS and CDR2 YYNGEE. This chain's CDR3 is CASSVGLASTGELFF. The CDR3 DNA reads as TGTGCCAGCAGCGTAGGGCTAGCGTCCACCGGGGAGCTGTTTTTT.

The gene calls are TRBV7-9 and TRBJ2-1, with D unresolved. V was trimmed by 2 bases and J by 0 bases, leaving 8 bases between them. From germline, CDR1 is SEHNR and CDR2 FQNEAQ (reference sequence). The CDR3 totals 15 residues. The CDR3 loop reads CASSLRRSSYNEQFF. The CDR3 DNA reads TGTGCCAGCAGCTTACGAAGGAGCTCCTACAATGAGCAGTTCTTC. The whole variable domain, remainder taken from reference TRBV7-9 and TRBJ2-1, is DTGVSQNPRHKITKRGQNVTFRCDPISEHNRLYWYRQTLGQGPEFLTYFQNEAQLEKSRLLSDRFSAERPKGSFSTLEIQRTEQGDSAMYLCASSLRRSSYNEQFFGPGTRLTVL.

V is TRBV10-3 and J is TRBJ1-3, with TRBD1 as a possible D gene (6 bases). The V end was cut by 3 bases, the J end by 0 bases, with 9 bases between. The CDR3 sequence is 15 residues long. Germline CDR1 reads ENHRY; CDR2 reads SYGVKD. CDR3 in amino acids: CAISDRGHSGNTIYF. CDR3 DNA sequence: TGTGCCATCAGTGACAGGGGCCACTCTGGAAACACCATATATTTT.

Written as DNA, the CDR3 is TGCGCCAGCAGCCAAGAGCCTAGCTCGGCGTCACAAGATACGCAGTATTTT. It yields the protein CASSQEPSSASQDTQYF. The gene calls are TRBV4-3 and TRBJ2-3; D perhaps matches TRBD2 (5 bases). Trimming took off 0 bases at V and 5 bases at J, with 18 bases between the two ends. This CDR3 is built from 17 residues. Germline CDR1 is LGHNA and CDR2 is YSLEER.

The chain has TRBV7-9 and TRBJ2-7; perhaps TRBD1 as D (6 bases). This CDR3 spans 14 amino acids. Germline assignment: CDR1 SEHNR and CDR2 FQNEAQ (reference sequence). V gave up 1 base and J gave up 7 bases, with 14 bases separating them. The CDR3 region has the DNA TGTGCCAGCAGCTTAGTGGACACAGGGCGGGAGCAGTACTTC. This sequence encodes CASSLVDTGREQYF.